One and the same sample provided the 2 T cell receptor beta chains below, sequenced in a study of human T cells and chemical hapten exposure. One entry per CDR3 protein results from TCRdb running MiXCR on the 5' RACE reads. Of under 100,000 distinct CDR3 sequences in the sample, approximately 16% are singletons; the top ten hold nearly 7%. Unfractionated whole blood served as the source for total RNA extraction. The receptors come from a female donor in good health.

This clonotype was counted a few times. V and J are TRBV5-1 and TRBJ2-7; D may be TRBD2 (6 bases). This CDR3 comprises 13 residues. The V end lost 4 bases, the J end lost 1 base, and 9 bases lay between the germline ends. Germline values: CDR1 SGHRS, CDR2 YFSETQ. This CDR3 reads CASSPSVSYEQYF. CDR3 bases: TGCGCCAGCAGCCCTAGCGTTTCCTACGAGCAGTACTTC.

This clonotype was observed a handful of times. The chain links TRBV10-2 to TRBJ1-6; possibly TRBD1 for D (5 bases). The V and J ends lost 0 bases and 7 bases respectively, with 10 bases between them. Germline CDR1 WSHSY, CDR2 SAAADI. CDR3 length: 15 amino acids. Written as DNA, the CDR3 is TGCGCCAGCAGTGAGTCGGACACAGTGAATTCACCCCTCCACTTT. Translated: CASSESDTVNSPLHF.